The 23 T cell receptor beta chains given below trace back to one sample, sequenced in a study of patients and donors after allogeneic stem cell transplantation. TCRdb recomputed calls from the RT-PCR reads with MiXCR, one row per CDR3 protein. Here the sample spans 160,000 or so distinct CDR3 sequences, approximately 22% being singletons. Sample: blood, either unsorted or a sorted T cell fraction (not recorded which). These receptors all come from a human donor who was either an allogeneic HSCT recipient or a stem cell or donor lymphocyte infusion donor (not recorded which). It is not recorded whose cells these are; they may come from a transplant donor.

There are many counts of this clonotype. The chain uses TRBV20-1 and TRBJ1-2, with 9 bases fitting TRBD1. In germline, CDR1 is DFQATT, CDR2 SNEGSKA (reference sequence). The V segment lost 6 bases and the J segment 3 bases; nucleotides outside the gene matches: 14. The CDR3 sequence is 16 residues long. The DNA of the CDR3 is TGCAGTGCCGTACGCTCGGGACAGGGTGTCGACTATGGCTACACCTTC. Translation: CSAVRSGQGVDYGYTF.

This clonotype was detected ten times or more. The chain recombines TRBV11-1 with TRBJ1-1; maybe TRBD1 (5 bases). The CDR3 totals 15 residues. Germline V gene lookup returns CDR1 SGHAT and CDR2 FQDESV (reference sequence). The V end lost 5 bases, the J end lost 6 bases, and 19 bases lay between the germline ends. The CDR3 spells CASSPPGGMSSEAFF. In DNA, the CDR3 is TGTGCCAGCAGCCCCCCGGGGGGAATGAGCTCTGAAGCTTTCTTT.

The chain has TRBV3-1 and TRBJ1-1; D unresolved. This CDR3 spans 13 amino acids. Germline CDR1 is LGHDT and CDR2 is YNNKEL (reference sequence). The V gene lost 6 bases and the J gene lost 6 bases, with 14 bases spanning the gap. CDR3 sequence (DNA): TGTGCCAGCAGAAACGAAGGTAGGCCTGAAGCTTTCTTT. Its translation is CASRNEGRPEAFF.

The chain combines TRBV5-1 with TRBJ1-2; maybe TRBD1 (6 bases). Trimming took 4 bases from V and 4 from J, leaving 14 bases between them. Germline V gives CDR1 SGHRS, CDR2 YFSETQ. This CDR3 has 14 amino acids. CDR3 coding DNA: TGCGCCAGCAGCCCTGACGGGGGGCTCTATGGCTACACCTTC. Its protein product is CASSPDGGLYGYTF.

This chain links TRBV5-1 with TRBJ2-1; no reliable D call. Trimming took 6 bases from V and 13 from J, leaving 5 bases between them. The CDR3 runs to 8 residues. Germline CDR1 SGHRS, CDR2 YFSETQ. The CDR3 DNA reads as TGCGCCAGCATAGAACAGTTCTTC. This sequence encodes CASIEQFF. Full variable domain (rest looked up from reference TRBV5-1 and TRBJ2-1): KAGVTQTPRYLIKTRGQQVTLSCSPISGHRSVSWYQQTPGQGLQFLFEYFSETQRNKGNFPGRFSGRQFSNSRSEMNVSTLELGDSALYLCASIEQFFGPGTRLTVL.

The CDR3 DNA sequence: TGTGCCAGCAGTCTCCGGGACACCACAGATACGCAGTATTTT. Amino acid sequence: CASSLRDTTDTQYF. V usage is TRBV6-2 or TRBV6-3 and J usage is TRBJ2-3, with a possible D match to TRBD1 (6 bases). The CDR3 is 14 amino acids. Trimming took 5 bases from V and 2 from J, leaving 11 bases between them. CDR1 and CDR2 from the germline V gene are MNHEY and SVGEGT.

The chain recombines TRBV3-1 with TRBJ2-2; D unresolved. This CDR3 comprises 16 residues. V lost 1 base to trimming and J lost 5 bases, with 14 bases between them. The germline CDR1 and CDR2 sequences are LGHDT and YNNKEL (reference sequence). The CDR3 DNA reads TGTGCCAGCAGCCAAGTAGAGACAAGTTATACCGGGGAGCTGTTTTTT. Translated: CASSQVETSYTGELFF.

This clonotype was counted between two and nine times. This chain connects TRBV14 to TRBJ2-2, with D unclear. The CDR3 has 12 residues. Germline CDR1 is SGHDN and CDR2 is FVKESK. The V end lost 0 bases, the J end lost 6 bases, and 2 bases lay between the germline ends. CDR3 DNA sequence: TGTGCCAGCAGCCAAGACTCCGGGGAGCTGTTTTTT. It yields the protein CASSQDSGELFF.

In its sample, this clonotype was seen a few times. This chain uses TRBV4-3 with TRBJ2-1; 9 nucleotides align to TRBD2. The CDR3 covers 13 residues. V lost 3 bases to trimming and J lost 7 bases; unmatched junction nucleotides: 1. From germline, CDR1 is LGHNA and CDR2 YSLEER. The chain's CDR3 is CASSHTSGNEQFF. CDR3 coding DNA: TGCGCCAGCAGCCATACTAGCGGGAATGAGCAGTTCTTC.

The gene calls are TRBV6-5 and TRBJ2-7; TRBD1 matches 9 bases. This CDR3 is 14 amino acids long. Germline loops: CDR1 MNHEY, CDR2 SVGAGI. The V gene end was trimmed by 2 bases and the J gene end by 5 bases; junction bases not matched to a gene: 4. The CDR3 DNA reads TGTGCCAGCAGTTACACGGACAGGGGCCACGAGCAGTACTTC. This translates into CASSYTDRGHEQYF.

The CDR3 nucleotides read TGCGCCAGCAGCCTAAATCTACAGGCCTCGGGTGGCTACACCTTC. Translated, it gives CASSLNLQASGGYTF. This chain connects TRBV5-1 to TRBJ1-2; maybe TRBD1 (5 bases). The CDR3 covers 15 residues. The ends were cut back, 4 bases at V and 7 bases at J, with 20 bases in the middle. CDR1 is SGHRS, CDR2 YFSETQ, per germline.

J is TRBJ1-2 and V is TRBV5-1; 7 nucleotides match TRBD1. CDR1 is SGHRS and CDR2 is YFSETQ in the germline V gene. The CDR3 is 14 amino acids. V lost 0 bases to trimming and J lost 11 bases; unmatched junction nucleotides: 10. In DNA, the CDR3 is TGCGCCAGCAGCTTGGGATACGGACAGGACGGATACACCTTC. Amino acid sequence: CASSLGYGQDGYTF.

The CDR3 region is CSALTGGIYPEAFF. CDR3 DNA: TGCAGTGCTTTAACAGGTGGTATCTACCCTGAAGCTTTCTTT. The J gene is TRBJ1-1, the V gene TRBV20-1, with D possibly being TRBD1 (5 bases). This CDR3 has 14 amino acids. The germline V and J ends were trimmed by 5 bases and 6 bases, with 19 bases remaining between them. CDR1 DFQATT and CDR2 SNEGSKA come from the germline V gene (reference sequence).

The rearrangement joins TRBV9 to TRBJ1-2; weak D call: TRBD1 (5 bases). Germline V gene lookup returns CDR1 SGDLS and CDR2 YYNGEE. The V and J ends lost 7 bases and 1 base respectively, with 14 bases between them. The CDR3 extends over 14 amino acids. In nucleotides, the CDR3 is TGTGCCAGCGAAGGGGCAGGGAATAACTATGGCTACACCTTC. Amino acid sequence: CASEGAGNNYGYTF.

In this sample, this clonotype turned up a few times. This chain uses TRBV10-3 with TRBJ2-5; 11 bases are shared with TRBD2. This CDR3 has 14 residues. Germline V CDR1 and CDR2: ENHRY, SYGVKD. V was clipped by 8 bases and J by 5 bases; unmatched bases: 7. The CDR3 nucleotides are TGTGCCATCGGGCTAGCGGGGGGCCGGGAGACCCAGTACTTC. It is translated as CAIGLAGGRETQYF.

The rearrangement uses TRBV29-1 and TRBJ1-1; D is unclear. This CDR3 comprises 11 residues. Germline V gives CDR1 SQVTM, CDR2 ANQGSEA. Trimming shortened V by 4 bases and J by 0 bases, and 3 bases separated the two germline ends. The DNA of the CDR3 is TGCAGCGTTGCTATGAACACTGAAGCTTTCTTT. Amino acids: CSVAMNTEAFF.

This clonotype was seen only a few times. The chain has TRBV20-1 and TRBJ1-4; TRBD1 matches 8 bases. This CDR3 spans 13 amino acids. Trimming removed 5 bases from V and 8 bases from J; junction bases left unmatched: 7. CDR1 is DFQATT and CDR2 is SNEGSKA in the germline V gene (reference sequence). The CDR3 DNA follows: TGCAGTGCTCCGGACAGGGTGGGAGAAAAACTGTTTTTT. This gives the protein CSAPDRVGEKLFF.

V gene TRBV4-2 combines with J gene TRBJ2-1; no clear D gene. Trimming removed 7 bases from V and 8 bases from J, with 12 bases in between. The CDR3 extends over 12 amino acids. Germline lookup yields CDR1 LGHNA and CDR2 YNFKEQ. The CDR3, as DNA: TGTGCCAGCACCTCTGAAACGTATGAGCAGTTCTTC. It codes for CASTSETYEQFF.

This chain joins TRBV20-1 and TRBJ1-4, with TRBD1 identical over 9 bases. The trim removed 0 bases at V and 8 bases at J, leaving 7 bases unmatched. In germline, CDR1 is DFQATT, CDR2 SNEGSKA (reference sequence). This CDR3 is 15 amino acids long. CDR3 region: CSARDRTGAWEKLFF. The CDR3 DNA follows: TGCAGTGCTAGAGATAGGACAGGGGCTTGGGAAAAACTGTTTTTT.

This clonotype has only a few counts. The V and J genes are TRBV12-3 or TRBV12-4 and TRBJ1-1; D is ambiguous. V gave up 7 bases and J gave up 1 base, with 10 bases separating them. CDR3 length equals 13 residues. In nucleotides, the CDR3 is TGTGCCAGCACAGGCCCGACGAACACTGAAGCTTTCTTT. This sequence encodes CASTGPTNTEAFF.

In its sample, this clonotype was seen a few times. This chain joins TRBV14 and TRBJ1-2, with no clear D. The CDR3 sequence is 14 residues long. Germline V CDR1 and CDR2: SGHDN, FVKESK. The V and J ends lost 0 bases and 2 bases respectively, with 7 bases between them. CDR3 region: CASSQDLLNYGYTF. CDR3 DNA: TGTGCCAGCAGCCAAGATCTGTTAAACTATGGCTACACCTTC.

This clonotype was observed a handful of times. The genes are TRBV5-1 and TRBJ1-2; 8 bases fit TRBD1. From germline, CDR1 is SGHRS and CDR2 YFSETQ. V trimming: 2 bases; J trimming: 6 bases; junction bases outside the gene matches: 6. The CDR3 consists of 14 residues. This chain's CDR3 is CASSFLDRVDGYTF. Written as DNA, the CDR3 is TGCGCCAGCAGCTTCCTGGACAGGGTTGATGGCTACACCTTC.

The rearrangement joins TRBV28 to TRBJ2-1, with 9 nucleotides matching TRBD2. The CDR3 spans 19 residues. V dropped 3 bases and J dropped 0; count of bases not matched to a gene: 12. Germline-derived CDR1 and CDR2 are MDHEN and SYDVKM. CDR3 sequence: CASSFTLMASGNSYNEQFF. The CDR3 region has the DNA TGTGCCAGCAGTTTCACCCTCATGGCTAGCGGGAACTCCTACAATGAGCAGTTCTTC.